This T cell receptor beta chain was observed in a study of blood T cell repertoires in COVID-19. The cohort comprised adults aged roughly 18 to 95 years residing in 20 to 30 US areas. Grouping used clinical history reported by participants in a survey and questionnaire. Donors of Cohort 3 who recovered were those that had two negative PCRs, clearance, or symptom resolution. In the authors' methods: Using reference gene primer amplification, nucleated cell counts were estimated. Profiled with immunoSEQ multiplex PCR; TCRdb holds only in-frame clones, not every one. Clone size and V and J calls were adopted from that table, with D and trimming inferred from the DNA. The data show just over 300,000 clones, approximately 85% seen once. Germline values: CDR1 LGHDT, CDR2 YNNKEL (reference sequence). CDR3 size: 13 residues. V gave up 4 bases and J gave up 6 bases, with 10 bases separating them.

The clonotype originates from a man aged 25 to 40 who had recovered from COVID-19. This rearrangement joins TRBV3-1 (or the pseudogene TRBV3-2) to TRBJ2-1; no reliable D call. Material for sequencing was PBMCs or T cells enriched from blood (not recorded which). The CDR3 region is CASSLRPSNEQFF. The CDR3 DNA reads as TGTGCCAGCAGCCTGAGGCCCTCCAATGAGCAGTTCTTC.